The 24 T cell receptor beta chains below come from one sample, sequenced in a study of neurological immune-mediated disorders. TCRdb processed the 5' RACE reads anew with MiXCR; each CDR3 protein has one entry. In the table there are 66,000 or so distinct CDR3 sequences, 3% to 3.5% of which are singletons. Sequencing was performed on PBMCs. These TCRs come from a man aged 40-49 years with multiple sclerosis.

This clonotype was seen many times. The chain carries TRBV20-1 and TRBJ1-4; TRBD1 is a possible D gene (5 bases). The CDR3 runs to 13 residues. Germline lookup yields CDR1 DFQATT and CDR2 SNEGSKA (reference sequence). Trimming shortened V by 3 bases and J by 7 bases, and 12 bases separated the two germline ends. DNA of the CDR3: TGCAGTGCTAGTGTCCAGGGTACTGAAAAACTGTTTTTT. Its protein product is CSASVQGTEKLFF.

This clonotype was observed a few times. This sequence joins TRBV6-1 and TRBJ2-1, with D maybe TRBD1 (6 bases). This CDR3 is built from 16 residues. The V and J ends lost 5 bases and 0 bases respectively, with 14 bases between them. Germline V gives CDR1 MNHNS, CDR2 SASEGT. CDR3 in amino acids: CASSIRDTPSYNEQFF. The CDR3 coding sequence is TGTGCCAGCAGTATCCGGGACACCCCCTCCTACAATGAGCAGTTCTTC.

This clonotype was detected ten times or more. The chain joins TRBV2 to TRBJ1-6, with a possible D match to TRBD1 (6 bases). CDR3 length equals 12 residues. The germline gives CDR1 SNHLY, CDR2 FYNNEI. V dropped 3 bases and J dropped 9 bases, with 6 bases sitting between them. The CDR3 nucleotides are TGTGCCAGCAGTGACAGGGGTTCACCCCTCCACTTT. This encodes CASSDRGSPLHF.

This clonotype was picked up a small number of times. The rearrangement links TRBV5-4 to TRBJ2-2; a possible D gene is TRBD2 (7 bases). There are 16 residues in the CDR3. Germline CDR1 is SGHNT and CDR2 is YYREEE (reference sequence). With 5 bases removed from V and 4 bases from J, the gap between germline ends came to 18 bases. The CDR3 region has the DNA TGTGCCAGCAGTCTCCGGAGGGGGGGCATCACCGGGGAGCTGTTTTTT. This encodes CASSLRRGGITGELFF.

At least ten counts were recorded for this clonotype. V usage is TRBV6-5 and J usage is TRBJ2-7; 7 positions agree with TRBD1. The V and J ends lost 2 bases and 2 bases, in that order; junction bases with no gene match: 9. The V gene's germline CDR1 is MNHEY and CDR2 SVGAGI. The CDR3 length is 16 residues. The CDR3 reads CASSYPKTGHTYEQYF. CDR3 DNA: TGTGCCAGCAGTTACCCGAAGACAGGGCATACCTACGAGCAGTACTTC.

The sample holds a few counts of this clonotype. The V call is TRBV7-9, the J call TRBJ1-2; D unresolved. V shed 1 base and J shed 0 bases, with 12 bases lying between them. The V gene's germline CDR1 is SEHNR and CDR2 FQNEAQ (reference sequence). This CDR3 is built from 16 residues. The CDR3: CASSLEAGRANYGYTF. Here the CDR3 DNA reads TGTGCCAGCAGCTTAGAGGCAGGAAGAGCTAACTATGGCTACACCTTC.

This clonotype came up many times. The chain couples TRBV7-8 to TRBJ2-5, with 7 bases fitting TRBD2. CDR1 is SGHVS and CDR2 is FQNEAQ in the germline V gene. The CDR3 sequence is 18 residues long. V shed 5 bases and J 1 base; nucleotides not matched to a gene: 16. CDR3 region: CASSTWGWAGDFQETQYF. The CDR3, as DNA: TGTGCCAGCAGCACCTGGGGGTGGGCGGGGGATTTCCAAGAGACCCAGTACTTC.

This clonotype was observed many times. J is TRBJ2-4 and V is TRBV7-2; no firm D call. This CDR3 has 13 residues. CDR1 is SGHTA and CDR2 is FQGNSA in the germline V gene. V gave up 5 bases and J gave up 5 bases, with 10 bases separating them. DNA for the CDR3: TGTGCCAGCAGCATCGGACCCGAAAACATTCAGTACTTC. This translates into CASSIGPENIQYF.

This clonotype was detected many times. The chain combines TRBV29-1 with TRBJ2-5, with D perhaps TRBD1 (6 bases). Germline values: CDR1 SQVTM, CDR2 ANQGSEA. Trimming stripped 4 bases from V and 5 bases from J, with 14 bases between. The CDR3 spans 13 residues. The CDR3, as DNA: TGCAGCGTTGCTACACAGGGAGCGGAGACCCAGTACTTC. It specifies CSVATQGAETQYF. Combining the CDR3 with reference TRBV29-1 and TRBJ2-5 gives the whole variable domain SAVISQKPSRDICQRGTSLTIQCQVDSQVTMMFWYRQQPGQSLTLIATANQGSEATYESGFVIDKFPISRPNLTFSTLTVSNMSPEDSSIYLCSVATQGAETQYFGPGTRLLVL.

This clonotype was recorded many times. Here the CDR3 reads CASSPDRNTGELFF. CDR3 nucleotide sequence: TGTGCCAGCAGCCCCGACAGGAACACCGGGGAGCTGTTTTTT. This chain links TRBV12-3 or TRBV12-4 with TRBJ2-2; possible D gene TRBD1, 5 bases. The CDR3 runs to 14 residues. V was cut by 6 bases and J by 1 base, with 9 bases left in between.

In its sample, this clonotype was seen many times. The J gene is TRBJ2-1, the V gene TRBV20-1, with 12 bases aligning to TRBD2. The CDR3 contains 16 residues. With 0 bases clipped from V and 3 bases from J, the junction kept 3 bases outside the gene matches. Germline V gene lookup returns CDR1 DFQATT and CDR2 SNEGSKA (reference sequence). The CDR3 region is CSARELAGGHYNEQFF. For the CDR3, the DNA is TGCAGTGCTAGAGAGCTAGCGGGAGGGCACTACAATGAGCAGTTCTTC.

This clonotype was seen at least ten times. The chain links TRBV9 to TRBJ2-7; TRBD2 matches 12 bases. J lost 4 bases, V lost 4 bases, and 6 bases had no gene match. The CDR3 consists of 15 residues. The germline gives CDR1 SGDLS, CDR2 YYNGEE. In DNA, the CDR3 is TGTGCCAGCAGCCCCGAAGGACTAGCGGGATACGAGCAGTACTTC. Translation: CASSPEGLAGYEQYF.

This clonotype was counted many times. The chain links TRBV3-1 to TRBJ2-1; a weak D match, TRBD2 (7 bases). This CDR3 has 16 residues. Trimming left V 4 bases short and J 4 bases short, with 17 bases between. Germline V gene sequence: CDR1 LGHDT, CDR2 YNNKEL (reference sequence). CDR3 region: CASSPQRGGRYNEQFF. CDR3 nucleotide sequence: TGTGCCAGCAGCCCCCAAAGGGGGGGACGATACAATGAGCAGTTCTTC.

This clonotype was observed many times. V is TRBV7-7 and J is TRBJ2-1, with 7 bases matching TRBD2. The length of the CDR3 is 14 residues. CDR1 and CDR2 (germline): SSHAT, FNYEAQ (reference sequence). J lost 5 bases, V lost 4 bases, and 5 bases had no gene match. This CDR3 reads CASSSARGDNEQFF. The CDR3 nucleotides read TGTGCCAGCAGCTCCGCACGGGGGGACAATGAGCAGTTCTTC. The whole variable domain, remainder taken from reference TRBV7-7 and TRBJ2-1, is GAGVSQSPRYKVTKRGQDVTLRCDPISSHATLYWYQQALGQGPEFLTYFNYEAQPDKSGLPSDRFSAERPEGSISTLTIQRTEQRDSAMYRCASSSARGDNEQFFGPGTRLTVL.

This clonotype was counted many times. The V call is TRBV12-3 or TRBV12-4, the J call TRBJ2-1; D is ambiguous. V lost 6 bases to trimming and J lost 8 bases, with 11 bases between them. This CDR3 is 12 amino acids long. Here the CDR3 reads CASSQVLHEQFF. For the CDR3, the DNA is TGTGCCAGCAGCCAGGTCCTGCATGAGCAGTTCTTC.

There are many counts of this clonotype. The chain has TRBV20-1 and TRBJ2-5, with D uncertain. V lost 5 bases and J 1 base, leaving 11 bases between the germline ends. The CDR3 is 13 amino acids. Germline assignment: CDR1 DFQATT and CDR2 SNEGSKA (reference sequence). The CDR3 bases are TGCAGTGCTCGGATCTTCCCCCAAGAGACCCAGTACTTC. Translated: CSARIFPQETQYF.

This clonotype came up a few times. This sequence joins TRBV6-6 and TRBJ1-2, with 10 bases that match TRBD1. J gave up 4 bases and V 2 bases, and 4 bases lay outside the gene matches. CDR3 length: 15 amino acids. Germline V gene lookup returns CDR1 MNHNY and CDR2 SVGAGI (reference sequence). DNA for the CDR3: TGTGCCAGCAGTTACGACCGGACAGGGGGCTATGGCTACACCTTC. It yields the protein CASSYDRTGGYGYTF.

This clonotype was detected many times. The chain links TRBV27 to TRBJ2-7; a weak D match, TRBD2 (7 bases). Trimming pared 1 base from V and 2 bases from J, leaving 21 bases between. Germline lookup yields CDR1 MNHEY and CDR2 SMNVEV (reference sequence). CDR3 length equals 18 residues. CDR3 sequence reads: CASSLLARGGLPAYEQYF. The CDR3 nucleotides read TGTGCCAGCAGTTTATTGGCTAGGGGGGGGCTACCCGCCTACGAGCAGTACTTC.

In its sample, this clonotype was seen many times. The chain combines TRBV7-2 with TRBJ2-7, with a possible D match to TRBD2 (5 bases). CDR1 and CDR2 (germline): SGHTA, FQGNSA. The length of the CDR3 is 14 residues. Trimming shortened V by 5 bases and J by 0 bases, and 11 bases separated the two germline ends. The CDR3 DNA is TGTGCCAGCAGCAAGCGGAAAAGCTCCTACGAGCAGTACTTC. As protein: CASSKRKSSYEQYF.

Ten or more counts support this clonotype. The genes are TRBV20-1 and TRBJ2-2; D is undetermined. The V end lost 0 bases, the J end lost 5 bases, and 13 bases lay between the germline ends. The CDR3 has 15 amino acids. CDR1 is DFQATT and CDR2 is SNEGSKA in the germline V gene (reference sequence). The CDR3, as DNA: TGCAGTGCTAGAGAAGGCAGCTTCGGGACCGGGGAGCTGTTTTTT. It is translated as CSAREGSFGTGELFF.

This clonotype came up many times. The chain uses TRBV6-2 or TRBV6-3 and TRBJ2-1; D not certain. Germline CDR1 MNHEY, CDR2 SVGEGT. CDR3 length: 11 amino acids. Trimming shortened V by 10 bases and J by 3 bases, and 7 bases separated the two germline ends. The CDR3 nucleotides read TGTGCCACCTCAGACTACAATGAGCAGTTCTTC. This encodes CATSDYNEQFF.

This clonotype appeared a few times. The chain joins TRBV7-6 to TRBJ1-1; no definite D call. The germline V gene encodes CDR1 SGHVS and CDR2 FNYEAQ. The CDR3 is made up of 13 amino acids. V was pared by 5 bases and J by 2 bases, with 9 bases between. CDR3 sequence reads: CASSPSHNTEAFF. DNA for the CDR3: TGTGCCAGCAGCCCGTCGCATAACACTGAAGCTTTCTTT.

In its sample, this clonotype was seen many times. V is TRBV10-3 and J is TRBJ2-7; 11 bases are a match to TRBD1. The CDR3 is 16 residues long. The V gene's germline CDR1 is ENHRY and CDR2 SYGVKD. V was clipped by 4 bases and J by 4 bases; unmatched bases: 9. CDR3 sequence reads: CAISAAPGQGEYEQYF. CDR3 bases: TGTGCCATCAGTGCGGCCCCGGGACAGGGGGAGTACGAGCAGTACTTC.

At least ten counts were recorded for this clonotype. The chain uses TRBV20-1 and TRBJ2-1, with 8 bases identical to TRBD1. J was trimmed by 7 bases and V by 0 bases; bases with no gene match: 11. CDR1 is DFQATT, CDR2 SNEGSKA, per germline (reference sequence). The CDR3 loop spans 16 amino acids. CDR3 region: CSARDQRTGMWNEQFF. The CDR3 DNA reads TGCAGTGCTAGAGATCAGAGGACAGGGATGTGGAATGAGCAGTTCTTC.